A single sample gave rise to the 22 T cell receptor beta chains below, sequenced in a study of beta chain features in type 1 diabetes. The whole isolated RNA underwent reverse transcription, so sequencing captured expressed TCRB transcripts. Some clones are missing from TCRdb's copy, which holds only in-frame ones; the method was immunoSEQ multiplex PCR. The table records roughly 450,000 clones, approximately 10% of them present only once. Sequenced: naive CD4+ T cells from blood. These receptors were taken from a woman between 18 and 29 years old in good health.

This clone turned up a few times. The chain is built from TRBV25-1 and TRBJ2-1; possibly TRBD1 for D (6 bases). V was pared by 3 bases and J by 4 bases, with 16 bases between. The V gene's germline CDR1 is MGHDK and CDR2 SYGVNS. The CDR3 extends over 16 amino acids. CDR3 sequence: CASSDSTGKHYNEQFF. DNA for the CDR3: TGTGCCAGCAGTGATTCAACAGGGAAACATTACAATGAGCAGTTCTTC. Supplemented by reference TRBV25-1 and TRBJ2-1, the full variable domain reads EADIYQTPRYLVIGTGKKITLECSQTMGHDKMYWYQQDPGMELHLIHYSYGVNSTEKGDLSSESTVSRIRTEHFPLTLESARPSHTSQYLCASSDSTGKHYNEQFFGPGTRLTVL.

This clone has a handful of counts. The chain has TRBV9 and TRBJ1-1; D uncertain. Germline loops: CDR1 SGDLS, CDR2 YYNGEE. The CDR3 is 14 amino acids. V dropped 4 bases and J dropped 0 bases, with 10 bases sitting between them. The CDR3: CASSLNSLNTEAFF. The CDR3 nucleotides are TGTGCCAGCAGCCTTAACAGCTTGAACACTGAAGCTTTCTTT.

The table lists this clone with a few counts. The chain is built from TRBV7-9 and TRBJ1-4; unclear D gene. Trimming took 4 bases from V and 5 from J, leaving 8 bases between them. This CDR3 has 13 residues. The germline CDR1 and CDR2 sequences are SEHNR and FQNEAQ (reference sequence). CDR3 nucleotides: TGTGCCAGCAGCTCGGGGAAAAATGAAAAACTGTTTTTT. As protein: CASSSGKNEKLFF. Looking up the rest from reference TRBV7-9 and TRBJ1-4 gives the full variable domain: DTGVSQNPRHKITKRGQNVTFRCDPISEHNRLYWYRQTLGQGPEFLTYFQNEAQLEKSRLLSDRFSAERPKGSFSTLEIQRTEQGDSAMYLCASSSGKNEKLFFGSGTQLSVL.

This clone has a handful of counts. The chain has TRBV7-2 and TRBJ2-3, with D possibly being TRBD2 (6 bases). The CDR3 runs to 13 residues. With 4 bases removed from V and 6 bases from J, the gap between germline ends came to 11 bases. Germline CDR1 reads SGHTA; CDR2 reads FQGNSA. The DNA for the CDR3 is TGTGCCAGCAGCTCGGGGAGGCGGGATACGCAGTATTTT. Translating it yields CASSSGRRDTQYF.

This clone turned up a few times. The V call is TRBV7-2, the J call TRBJ2-5; D uncertain. Germline CDR1 reads SGHTA; CDR2 reads FQGNSA. The length of the CDR3 is 11 residues. Trimming cost V 6 bases and J 5 bases, with 7 bases left between them. The CDR3 reads CASRYSETQYF. As DNA, the CDR3 is TGTGCCAGCAGATACTCGGAGACCCAGTACTTC.

There are a few counts of this clone. The chain employs TRBV7-2 and TRBJ2-7; unclear D gene. Germline V gene lookup returns CDR1 SGHTA and CDR2 FQGNSA. The CDR3 has 15 amino acids. Trimming removed 1 base from V and 4 bases from J, with 14 bases in between. Here the CDR3 reads CASSLGQPLTYEQYF. Written as DNA, the CDR3 is TGTGCCAGCAGCTTAGGTCAACCCCTTACGTACGAGCAGTACTTC.

The sample holds a few counts of this clone. The chain is built from TRBV19 and TRBJ2-7; D is undetermined. Trimming left V 8 bases short and J 2 bases short, with 4 bases between. CDR3 length equals 10 residues. From germline, CDR1 is LNHDA and CDR2 SQIVND (reference sequence). The CDR3, as DNA: TGTGCCAGTCTGCCCTACGAGCAGTACGTC. This codes for CASLPYEQYV.

This clone was seen a handful of times. The J gene is TRBJ2-1, the V gene TRBV7-9; D gene unclear. The V and J ends lost 4 bases and 7 bases respectively, with 5 bases between them. Germline CDR1 and CDR2: SEHNR and FQNEAQ (reference sequence). The CDR3 is made up of 11 amino acids. CDR3: CASSSSNEQFF. The CDR3 DNA follows: TGTGCCAGCAGCTCTTCAAATGAGCAGTTCTTC. The full variable domain, with the rest looked up from reference TRBV7-9 and TRBJ2-1, is DTGVSQNPRHKITKRGQNVTFRCDPISEHNRLYWYRQTLGQGPEFLTYFQNEAQLEKSRLLSDRFSAERPKGSFSTLEIQRTEQGDSAMYLCASSSSNEQFFGPGTRLTVL.

This clone was picked up a small number of times. J is TRBJ2-3 and V is TRBV5-4; a weak D match, TRBD2 (6 bases). This CDR3 is built from 16 residues. With 4 bases removed from V and 1 base from J, the gap between germline ends came to 16 bases. Germline V gives CDR1 SGHNT, CDR2 YYREEE (reference sequence). CDR3 sequence: CASSQVGGPGTDTQYF. For the CDR3, the DNA is TGTGCCAGCAGCCAAGTCGGAGGGCCAGGCACAGATACGCAGTATTTT.

This clone was seen a handful of times. The J gene is TRBJ2-6, the V gene TRBV7-9; no definite D call. The ends were cut back, 4 bases at V and 4 bases at J, with 5 bases in the middle. Germline V gene sequence: CDR1 SEHNR, CDR2 FQNEAQ (reference sequence). CDR3 size: 13 residues. CDR3 coding DNA: TGTGCCAGCAGCTCCCCAGGGGCCAACGTCCTGACTTTC. Protein sequence: CASSSPGANVLTF.

There are a few counts of this clone. The gene calls are TRBV28 and TRBJ1-2; D is ambiguous. Trimming removed 2 bases from V and 4 bases from J, with 5 bases in between. CDR1 is MDHEN and CDR2 is SYDVKM in the germline V gene. The length of the CDR3 is 12 residues. The CDR3 loop reads CASSLHLYGYTF. CDR3 bases: TGTGCCAGCAGTTTACACCTCTATGGCTACACCTTC.

CDR3 coding DNA: TGTGCCAGCAAGGTCCCCGGGACAGGGACCTACGAGCAGTACTTC. Encoded protein: CASKVPGTGTYEQYF. This rearrangement joins TRBV2 to TRBJ2-7, with TRBD1 identical over 9 bases. Germline V gives CDR1 SNHLY, CDR2 FYNNEI. J lost 2 bases, V lost 7 bases, and 9 bases had no gene match. This CDR3 region has 15 residues.

This clone was seen only a few times. DNA for the CDR3: TGTGCCGCGCAAGGACTGAACACCGGGGAGCTGTTTTTT. It codes for CAAQGLNTGELFF. This rearrangement joins TRBV28 to TRBJ2-2; a weak D match, TRBD2 (5 bases). From germline, CDR1 is MDHEN and CDR2 SYDVKM. CDR3 length: 13 amino acids. The germline V and J ends were trimmed by 11 bases and 1 base, with 11 bases remaining between them.

The chain uses TRBV30 and TRBJ2-5; 7 nucleotides line up with TRBD2. TRBJ2-7 matches the DNA end more closely, so the J call is doubtful. CDR3 length: 14 amino acids. Germline CDR1 reads GTSNPN; CDR2 reads SVGIG (reference sequence). Written as DNA, the CDR3 is TGTGCCTGGAGCGCTCAAGCGGGAACCTACGAGCAGTACTTC. Its protein is CAWSAQAGTYEQYF.

Only a few counts were recorded for this clone. The rearrangement uses TRBV25-1 and TRBJ1-2, with 9 bases fitting TRBD1. Per germline, CDR1 MGHDK and CDR2 SYGVNS. V dropped 4 bases and J dropped 2; count of bases not matched to a gene: 8. This CDR3 has 16 amino acids. The CDR3 spells CASSGTGAAKNYGYTF. The CDR3 DNA reads as TGTGCCAGCAGTGGGACAGGGGCCGCAAAAAACTATGGCTACACCTTC.

This clone was observed a few times. This chain joins TRBV29-1 and TRBJ1-4; 7 bases are a match to TRBD1. The ends lost 6 bases at V and 4 bases at J; junction bases unmatched: 2. The CDR3 loop spans 12 amino acids. Germline V gives CDR1 SQVTM, CDR2 ANQGSEA. CDR3 loop: CSVGTDNEKLFF. In nucleotides, the CDR3 is TGCAGCGTGGGGACAGATAATGAAAAACTGTTTTTT.

Only a few counts were recorded for this clone. The CDR3 sequence is CASSALWGAGTSTDTQYF. DNA for the CDR3: TGTGCCAGCAGCGCCCTATGGGGAGCGGGGACTAGCACAGATACGCAGTATTTT. This chain joins TRBV9 and TRBJ2-3; 7 bases line up with TRBD2. This CDR3 has 18 amino acids. The germline gives CDR1 SGDLS, CDR2 YYNGEE. The V segment lost 3 bases and the J segment 0 bases; nucleotides outside the gene matches: 13.

Comment on this clone: Other DNA variants within this sample encode the same CDR3. The rearrangement uses TRBV30 and TRBJ2-1, with 10 bases matching TRBD2. Losses at the gene ends were 2 bases for V and 10 bases for J; bases not matched to a gene: 8. CDR3 length: 14 amino acids. From germline, CDR1 is GTSNPN and CDR2 SVGIG (reference sequence). The CDR3 is CAWSTRLAGHEQFF. DNA for the CDR3: TGTGCCTGGAGTACCAGACTAGCGGGTCACGAGCAGTTCTTC. Combining the CDR3 with reference TRBV30 and TRBJ2-1 gives the whole variable domain SQTIHQWPATLVQPVGSPLSLECTVEGTSNPNLYWYRQAAGRGLQLLFYSVGIGQISSEVPQNLSASRPQDRQFILSSKKLLLSDSGFYLCAWSTRLAGHEQFFGPGTRLTVL.

This clone was counted only a few times. The chain recombines TRBV7-8 with TRBJ1-5, with 8 positions matching TRBD1. This CDR3 has 14 amino acids. Germline V gene data show CDR1 as SGHVS and CDR2 as FQNEAQ. V lost 5 bases and J lost 5; bases outside the gene matches: 5. The CDR3 DNA is TGTGCCAGCAGCCTAGGACAGGGCCATCAGCCCCAGCATTTT. Protein: CASSLGQGHQPQHF.

In this sample, this clone turned up a few times. This chain connects TRBV25-1 to TRBJ2-3, with a tentative D call TRBD2 (5 bases). Germline-derived CDR1 and CDR2 are MGHDK and SYGVNS. The CDR3 covers 13 residues. The V end lost 7 bases, the J end lost 0 bases, and 8 bases lay between the germline ends. The CDR3 spells CASNRGSTDTQYF. The CDR3 region has the DNA TGTGCCAGCAACCGGGGAAGCACAGATACGCAGTATTTT.

The gene calls are TRBV4-3 and TRBJ2-7, with 14 bases that match TRBD2. Trimming took 1 base from V and 2 from J; bases not matched to a gene: 10. Germline V gene data show CDR1 as LGHNA and CDR2 as YSLEER. This CDR3 is 19 amino acids long. CDR3 nucleotide sequence: TGCGCCAGCAGCCAAGCTCCGGGACTAGCGGGAGTGGGGGCCTACGAGCAGTACTTC. Protein product: CASSQAPGLAGVGAYEQYF.

This clone was recorded a few times. This chain uses TRBV4-1 with TRBJ2-5, with 7 bases matching TRBD2. J was trimmed by 3 bases and V by 3 bases; bases with no gene match: 10. This CDR3 spans 16 amino acids. Germline values: CDR1 MGHRA, CDR2 YSYEKL. The CDR3 DNA is TGCGCCAGCAGCCATGGGACGGGGAGGGATGAAGAGACCCAGTACTTC. It translates to CASSHGTGRDEETQYF.